This TCR beta chain was documented in a study of breast tumors, draining lymph nodes, adjacent tissues (dated by TCRdb to 2016 to 2017). Looking at the study overall: The study compared TCR beta repertoires across tumor, adjacent nontumor tissue and axillary lymph nodes from breast cancer patients. In human breast cancer, the study set out to evaluate how tumor, surrounding tissue and draining lymph node repertoires relate to one another and whether T cells may move between these sites. General study outcomes and caveats: Tumor and nontumor tissue repertoires were found to be significantly more similar in luminal-like than in basal-like breast cancer. T-cell repertoire diversity in tumors was found to be lower than in lymph nodes but higher than in nontumor tissue, and preferential V and J gene usage was observed. The conclusion that tumor T cells originate in lymph nodes was framed as consistent with a hypothesis rather than directly demonstrated. The data were considered consistent with most tumor T cells being derived from the lymph node and subsequently expanding within tumor tissue.

Spanning cysteine to phenylalanine, the CDR3 consists of 11 amino acids. The CDR3 DNA has 33 bases and is translated from base 1. V and J are truncated by 5 bases and 6 bases respectively, leaving an intervening sequence of 10 bases. Based on the germline V gene, the CDR1 and CDR2 sequences are SQVTM and ANQGSEA. On this clonotype: It has no known antigen specificity. A much larger clonotype is one base distant, so this may be a read error.

TCRdb lists the instrument as Illumina HiSeq 2000. TCR beta chain libraries were generated by multiplex PCR amplification. High-throughput sequencing was used to analyze the amplified TCR beta chain products. TCRdb ran its own pipeline on the public reads, namely fastp trimming at Q25 and MiXCR clone calling, and kept in-frame beta chains. For every CDR3 protein sequence, its rows merge into one entry that carries the most common genes and DNA. The sample data list around 43,000 distinct CDR3 sequences, and about 23% of these were observed just once. The ten largest clones add up to 6.5% to 8% of the sample.

The sequenced sample consisted of breast tumor tissue. The chain is made from TRBV29-1 and TRBJ1-2, with a weak D call of TRBD1 (5 bases match). This receptor was identified in a female donor with breast cancer. Some clones in this sample may be carry-over from other donors' samples. CDR3 protein: CSVLARDGYTF. The DNA sequence is given as TGCAGCGTTCTCGCCAGGGATGGCTACACCTTC.